Below, 15 T cell receptor beta chains from the same sample are listed, as sequenced in a study of response to subunit inactivated influenza vaccine. TCRdb independently ran MiXCR on the RT-PCR reads; one entry per CDR3 protein. The sample records about half a million distinct CDR3 sequences, 7.5% to 8.5% being singletons. The specimen was PBMCs from blood, collected 23 to 25 months after vaccination. Source of these receptors: a man between 50 and 69 years old who received an inactivated influenza vaccine.

This clonotype has ten or more counts. The chain combines TRBV10-2 with TRBJ2-1; 9 nucleotides align to TRBD1. This CDR3 spans 17 amino acids. The germline CDR1 and CDR2 sequences are WSHSY and SAAADI. The V and J ends lost 4 bases and 6 bases, in that order; junction bases with no gene match: 13. In DNA form, the CDR3 reads TGCGCCAGCAGTGTCCCCGGCTTCGGGACAGGGACCAATGAGCAGTTCTTC. Its translation: CASSVPGFGTGTNEQFF.

This clonotype occurred many times. This chain joins TRBV4-1 and TRBJ1-5; D unclear. The ends were cut back, 0 bases at V and 5 bases at J, with 8 bases in the middle. There are 14 residues in the CDR3. Germline lookup yields CDR1 MGHRA and CDR2 YSYEKL. The CDR3 nucleotides read TGCGCCAGCAGCCAAGATGCCCCCGATCAGCCCCAGCATTTT. Encoded protein: CASSQDAPDQPQHF.

The sample holds many counts of this clonotype. The chain couples TRBV29-1 to TRBJ2-7, with 7 bases lining up with TRBD2. J was trimmed by 0 bases and V by 4 bases; bases with no gene match: 3. The germline V gene encodes CDR1 SQVTM and CDR2 ANQGSEA. CDR3 length equals 13 residues. In nucleotides, the CDR3 is TGCAGCGTTGCTAGCGGAAGCTCCTACGAGCAGTACTTC. This codes for CSVASGSSYEQYF.

The chain links TRBV5-4 to TRBJ1-1; D is possibly TRBD1 (6 bases). Trimming stripped 6 bases from V and 4 bases from J, with 10 bases between. Germline V gene sequence: CDR1 SGHNT, CDR2 YYREEE (reference sequence). CDR3 length: 12 amino acids. DNA for the CDR3: TGTGCCAGCACCGCAGGGGCCACTGAAGCTTTCTTT. It yields the protein CASTAGATEAFF.

This clonotype has more than one count but fewer than ten. The rearrangement joins TRBV4-3 to TRBJ2-7; D possibly matches TRBD1 or TRBD2 (5 bases each). The germline V and J ends were trimmed by 4 bases and 0 bases, with 13 bases remaining between them. Germline lookup yields CDR1 LGHNA and CDR2 YSLEER. This CDR3 has 15 residues. The CDR3, as DNA: TGCGCCAGCAGCCTAGGGACGGACGGCTCCTACGAGCAGTACTTC. Protein sequence: CASSLGTDGSYEQYF.

This clonotype appeared a few times. The gene calls are TRBV11-2 and TRBJ2-1; possible D gene TRBD2, 6 bases. Per germline, CDR1 SGHAT and CDR2 FQNNGV. Trimming pared 1 base from V and 0 bases from J, leaving 19 bases between. This CDR3 comprises 19 residues. The DNA for the CDR3 is TGTGCCAGCAGCTTAGTCAGCCCCGGGGGACCAAGCTCCTACAATGAGCAGTTCTTC. As protein: CASSLVSPGGPSSYNEQFF.

This chain uses TRBV6-1 with TRBJ2-5; 11 bases map to TRBD2. Germline lookup yields CDR1 MNHNS and CDR2 SASEGT. After removal of 4 bases from V and 5 bases from J, the junction contained 9 bases not matched to a gene. The CDR3 loop spans 16 amino acids. For the CDR3, the DNA is TGTGCCAGCAGTGCACGGACTAGCGGGTCCAGGGAGACCCAGTACTTC. As protein: CASSARTSGSRETQYF.

This clonotype was detected only a few times. The rearrangement links TRBV9 to TRBJ2-5; TRBD2 matches at 8 bases. The germline V gene encodes CDR1 SGDLS and CDR2 YYNGEE. CDR3 size: 15 residues. V trimming: 4 bases; J trimming: 2 bases; junction bases outside the gene matches: 7. The CDR3, as DNA: TGTGCCAGCAGCAACCTCGGGGGGGTACAAGAGACCCAGTACTTC. Its translation is CASSNLGGVQETQYF. The full variable domain, completed using reference TRBV9 and TRBJ2-5, is DSGVTQTPKHLITATGQRVTLRCSPRSGDLSVYWYQQSLDQGLQFLIQYYNGEERAKGNILERFSAQQFPDLHSELNLSSLELGDSALYFCASSNLGGVQETQYFGPGTRLLVL.

This clonotype showed up just a few times. The genes are TRBV5-1 and TRBJ1-1; 7 nucleotides line up with TRBD1. Germline CDR1 reads SGHRS; CDR2 reads YFSETQ. Trimming at V came to 1 base and at J to 4 bases, leaving 4 bases not matched to a gene. The CDR3 has 14 residues. The CDR3 sequence is CASSLTGVGTEAFF. CDR3 sequence (DNA): TGCGCCAGCAGCTTGACAGGGGTGGGCACTGAAGCTTTCTTT.

This clonotype was counted at least ten times. The chain has TRBV12-3 or TRBV12-4 and TRBJ1-3; no clear D. V was shortened by 1 base and J by 3 bases, with 10 bases between the two germline ends. The CDR3 runs 15 residues. The CDR3 nucleotides are TGTGCCAGCAGTTTAGTTCCTTTCCGTGGAAACACCATATATTTT. It encodes CASSLVPFRGNTIYF.

This clonotype was recorded at least ten times. The V and J genes are TRBV29-1 and TRBJ2-1; tentatively, D is TRBD1 (6 bases). The CDR3 length is 14 residues. V lost 0 bases to trimming and J lost 2 bases, with 8 bases between them. Per germline, CDR1 SQVTM and CDR2 ANQGSEA. The DNA for the CDR3 is TGCAGCGTTGAAGATGGGGGCCCCTACAATGAGCAGTTCTTC. Translating gives CSVEDGGPYNEQFF.

The chain combines TRBV5-1 with TRBJ2-5; 7 bases are a match to TRBD2. V trimming: 3 bases; J trimming: 2 bases; junction bases outside the gene matches: 10. The CDR3 totals 16 residues. Germline-derived CDR1 and CDR2 are SGHRS and YFSETQ. The DNA of the CDR3 is TGCGCCAGCAGCTCCAACCCTGGGGGGGTTCAAGAGACCCAGTACTTC. Protein sequence: CASSSNPGGVQETQYF.

This clonotype was picked up many times. This sequence joins TRBV24-1 and TRBJ2-1; tentative D call: TRBD1 (6 bases). The CDR3 runs 13 residues. Germline V gene data show CDR1 as KGHDR and CDR2 as SFDVKD. V gave up 8 bases and J gave up 0 bases, with 7 bases separating them. The CDR3 here is CATKDSSYNEQFF. The CDR3 nucleotides read TGTGCCACCAAGGACAGCTCCTACAATGAGCAGTTCTTC.

This clonotype was counted between two and nine times. This sequence joins TRBV10-1 and TRBJ2-7, with TRBD1 matching over 9 bases. This CDR3 comprises 16 residues. The V gene's germline CDR1 is WNHNN and CDR2 SYGVQD (reference sequence). V trimming: 5 bases; J trimming: 9 bases; junction bases outside the gene matches: 17. CDR3 DNA sequence: TGCGCCAGCAGTCCCTACGGACAGGGGCTATCTACTGGGCAGTACTTC. Translating gives CASSPYGQGLSTGQYF.

This clonotype was detected only a few times. This chain links TRBV5-5 with TRBJ1-2; unclear D gene. The germline CDR1 and CDR2 sequences are SGHKS and YYEKEE (reference sequence). V lost 0 bases, J lost 4 bases, and 7 bases lay in between. The CDR3 runs to 13 residues. This CDR3 reads CASSLGRPYGYTF. The DNA for the CDR3 is TGTGCCAGCAGCTTGGGTCGTCCCTATGGCTACACCTTC.